The rows below give T cell receptor beta chains drawn from one sample of a study of blood T cell repertoires in COVID-19. Method: immunoSEQ multiplex PCR; TCRdb's copy keeps in-frame clones and lacks some. The sample shows roughly 32,000 clones, around 90% of them seen only once. Sequences were obtained from peripheral blood. These receptors were taken from a man in his fifties or sixties with active COVID-19. Each CDR3 is given with its conserved first and last residue. The D gene is left open where the match is weak. Clone size, where shown, is once, few, many, or a class for clones that have expanded.

TRBJ2-2,TRBV5-8,NA,TRBD1,TGTGCCAGCAGCTTGGAATGGGGACAGGGTAACACCGGGGAGCTGTTTTTT,CASSLEWGQGNTGELFF
TRBJ2-5,TRBV4-2,NA,NA,TGTGCCAGCAGCCAAGGGGCGCAGTCGGGGAAACTCGGGGAGACCCAGTACTTC,CASSQGAQSGKLGETQYF
TRBJ1-1,TRBV6-4,NA,NA,TGTGCCAGCAGCGACGGTGGGCAGGGCCGAGCTTTCTTT,CASSDGGQGRAFF
TRBJ1-1,TRBV9,NA,NA,TGTGCCAGCACTGTACTTGCTGAAGCTTTCTTT,CASTVLAEAFF
TRBJ1-1,TRBV5-6,NA,NA,TGTGCCAGCATCCCCACCGGGGGGCCACGGACTGAAGCTTTCTTT,CASIPTGGPRTEAFF
TRBJ1-6,TRBV18,NA,TRBD1,TGTGCCAGCTCCCTACAGGGGCGTGGTTCACCCCTCCACTTT,CASSLQGRGSPLHF
TRBJ2-5,TRBV7-2,NA,TRBD2,TGTGCCAGCAGCTTAGACCCTAGCGGGGGCCAAGAGACCCAGTACTTC,CASSLDPSGGQETQYF
TRBJ1-2,TRBV3-1/TRBV3-2,NA,NA,TGTGCCAGCAGCCAGACGGGAGGCAACTATGGCTACACCTTC,CASSQTGGNYGYTF
TRBJ2-7,TRBV19,NA,NA,TGTGCCAGTGGCCGGGGCGGGGGCTCATCGGACGAGCAGTACTTC,CASGRGGGSSDEQYF
TRBJ1-2,TRBV12-5,NA,NA,TGTGCTAGTGGTTTGGTAGCTGGGGGCGTGGGGGGCTACACCTTC,CASGLVAGGVGGYTF
TRBJ2-2,TRBV11-3,NA,NA,TGTGCCAGCAGCTTAGATGGCCCCGGGGAGCTGTTTTTT,CASSLDGPGELFF
TRBJ2-1,TRBV14,once,NA,TGTGCCAGCAGCGAAACTAATGAGCAGTTCTTC,CASSETNEQFF
TRBJ1-2,TRBV5-4,NA,NA,TGTGCCAGCAGCTTGTCCAGGGGCTATGGCTACACCTTC,CASSLSRGYGYTF
TRBJ2-7,TRBV27,NA,NA,TGTGCCAGCTCCACGGTGGGGCCCTTGGGGTACGAGCAGTACTTC,CASSTVGPLGYEQYF